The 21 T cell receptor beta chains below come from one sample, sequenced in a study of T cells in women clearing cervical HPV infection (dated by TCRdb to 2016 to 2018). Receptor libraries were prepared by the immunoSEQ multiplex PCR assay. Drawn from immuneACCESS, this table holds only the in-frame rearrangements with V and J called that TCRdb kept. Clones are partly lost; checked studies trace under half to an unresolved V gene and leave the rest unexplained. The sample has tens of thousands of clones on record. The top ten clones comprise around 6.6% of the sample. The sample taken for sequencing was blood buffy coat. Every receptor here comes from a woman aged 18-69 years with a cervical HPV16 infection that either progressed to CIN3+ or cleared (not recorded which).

The CDR3 reads CASSLSPGTYEQYF. The DNA read from the CDR3 is TGTGCCAGCAGCTTAAGTCCAGGGACCTACGAG. The chain couples TRBV11-2 to TRBJ2-7; perhaps TRBD1 as D (5 bases). The sequence runs out 3 residues before the end of the CDR3; the remainder is reconstructed from the germline J gene. V shed 2 bases and J shed 2 bases, with 10 bases lying between them. The CDR3 totals 14 residues. Germline V lookup: CDR1 SGHAT, CDR2 FQNNGV.

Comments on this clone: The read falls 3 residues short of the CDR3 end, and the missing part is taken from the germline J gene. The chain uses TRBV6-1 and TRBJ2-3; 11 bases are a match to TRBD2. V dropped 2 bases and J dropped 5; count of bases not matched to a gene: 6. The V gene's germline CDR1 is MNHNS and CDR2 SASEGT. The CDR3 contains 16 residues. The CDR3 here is CASSELAGGGGDTQYF. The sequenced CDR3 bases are TGTGCCAGCAGTGAACTAGCGGGGGGAGGAGGAGATACG.

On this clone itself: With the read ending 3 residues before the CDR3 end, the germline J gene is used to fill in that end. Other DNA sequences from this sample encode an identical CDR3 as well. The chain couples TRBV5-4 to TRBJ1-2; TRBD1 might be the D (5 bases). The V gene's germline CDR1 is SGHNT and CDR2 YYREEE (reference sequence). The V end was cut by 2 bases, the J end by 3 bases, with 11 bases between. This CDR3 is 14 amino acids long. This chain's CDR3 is CASSFQDKDYGYTF. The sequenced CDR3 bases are TGTGCCAGCAGCTTCCAGGACAAGGACTATGGC.

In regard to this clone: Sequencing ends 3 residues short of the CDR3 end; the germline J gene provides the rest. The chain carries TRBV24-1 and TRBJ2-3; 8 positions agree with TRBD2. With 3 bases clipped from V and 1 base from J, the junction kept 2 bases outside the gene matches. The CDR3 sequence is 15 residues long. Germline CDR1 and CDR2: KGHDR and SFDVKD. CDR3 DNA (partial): TGTGCCACCAGTGATCCGACTAGCGGCACAGATACG. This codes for CATSDPTSGTDT. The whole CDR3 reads CATSDPTSGTDTQYF.

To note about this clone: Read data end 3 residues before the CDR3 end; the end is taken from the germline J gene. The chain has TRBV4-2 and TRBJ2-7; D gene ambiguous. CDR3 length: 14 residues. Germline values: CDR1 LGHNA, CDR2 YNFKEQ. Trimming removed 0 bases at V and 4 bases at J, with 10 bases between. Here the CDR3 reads CASSQDVTSYEQYF. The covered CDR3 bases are TGTGCCAGCAGCCAAGATGTAACTTCTTACGAG.

Incomplete CDR3 DNA: TGTGCCAGCAGTCCCTTAGTGGAGGCGGGGACTTACGAG. Amino acid sequence: CASSPLVEAGTYE. From start to end, the CDR3 is CASSPLVEAGTYEQYF. This chain uses TRBV28 with TRBJ2-7; D possibly corresponds to TRBD2 (6 bases). Coverage ceases 3 residues before the CDR3 finishes, and the germline J gene fills in the end. Trimming took off 5 bases at V and 4 bases at J, with 21 bases between the two ends. The germline V gene encodes CDR1 MDHEN and CDR2 SYDVKM. The CDR3 spans 16 residues.

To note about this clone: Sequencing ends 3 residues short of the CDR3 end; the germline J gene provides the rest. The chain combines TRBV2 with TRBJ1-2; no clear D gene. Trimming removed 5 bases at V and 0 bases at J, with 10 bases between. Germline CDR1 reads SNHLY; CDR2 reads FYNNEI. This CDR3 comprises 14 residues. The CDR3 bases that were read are TGTGCCAGCAGTTCTCGACGGGCTAACTATGGC. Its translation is CASSSRRANYG. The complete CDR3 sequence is CASSSRRANYGYTF.

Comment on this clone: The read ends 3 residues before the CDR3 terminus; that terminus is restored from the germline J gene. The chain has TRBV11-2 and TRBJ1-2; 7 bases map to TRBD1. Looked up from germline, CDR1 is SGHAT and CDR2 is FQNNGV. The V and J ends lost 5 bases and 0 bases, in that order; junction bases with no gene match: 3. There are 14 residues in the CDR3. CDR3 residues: CASSRQGTNYGYTF. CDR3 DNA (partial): TGTGCCAGCAGCAGACAGGGCACTAACTATGGC.

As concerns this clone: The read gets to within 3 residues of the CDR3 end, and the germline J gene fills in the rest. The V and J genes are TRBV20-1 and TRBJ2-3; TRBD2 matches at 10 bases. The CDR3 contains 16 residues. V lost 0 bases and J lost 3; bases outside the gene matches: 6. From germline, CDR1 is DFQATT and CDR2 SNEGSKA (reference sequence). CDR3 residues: CSARDPASGGTDTQYF. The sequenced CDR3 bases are TGCAGTGCTAGAGATCCAGCTAGCGGGGGAACAGATACG.

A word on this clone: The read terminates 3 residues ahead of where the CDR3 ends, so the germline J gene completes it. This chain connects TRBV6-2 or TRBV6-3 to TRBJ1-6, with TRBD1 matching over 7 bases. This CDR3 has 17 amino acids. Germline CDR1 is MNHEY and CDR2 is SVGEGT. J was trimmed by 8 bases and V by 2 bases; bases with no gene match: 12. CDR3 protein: CASSYAIGQEKHSPLHF. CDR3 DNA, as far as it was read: TGTGCCAGCAGTTACGCTATAGGACAGGAAAAGCATTCACCC.

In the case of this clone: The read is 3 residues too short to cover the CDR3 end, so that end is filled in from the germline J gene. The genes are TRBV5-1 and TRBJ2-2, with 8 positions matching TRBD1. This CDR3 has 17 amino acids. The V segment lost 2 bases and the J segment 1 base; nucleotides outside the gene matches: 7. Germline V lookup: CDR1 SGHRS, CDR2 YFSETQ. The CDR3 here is CASSLATGAENTGELFF. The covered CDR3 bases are TGCGCCAGCAGCTTAGCGACAGGGGCTGAGAACACCGGGGAG.

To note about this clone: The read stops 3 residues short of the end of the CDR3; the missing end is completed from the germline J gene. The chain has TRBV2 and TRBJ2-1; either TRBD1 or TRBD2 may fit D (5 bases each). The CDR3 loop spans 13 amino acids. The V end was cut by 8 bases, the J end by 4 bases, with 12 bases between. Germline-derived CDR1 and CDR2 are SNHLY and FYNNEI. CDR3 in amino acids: CASLEGRYNEQFF. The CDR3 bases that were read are TGTGCCAGCCTCGAGGGGAGATACAATGAG.

CDR3: CASSQEAGGPLHF. The sequenced part of the CDR3 DNA is TGCGCCAGCAGCCAAGAGGCCGGGGGGCCC. The chain recombines TRBV4-1 with TRBJ1-6, with TRBD1 as a possible D gene (5 bases). Read coverage stops 3 residues before the CDR3 terminus; the germline J gene supplies the remainder. Per germline, CDR1 MGHRA and CDR2 YSYEKL. The CDR3 is made up of 13 amino acids.

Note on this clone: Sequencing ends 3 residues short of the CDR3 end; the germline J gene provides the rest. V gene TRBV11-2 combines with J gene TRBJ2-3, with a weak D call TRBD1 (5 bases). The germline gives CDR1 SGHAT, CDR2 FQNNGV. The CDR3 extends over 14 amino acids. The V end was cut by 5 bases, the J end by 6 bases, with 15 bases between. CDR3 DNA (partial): TGTGCCAGCAGCGTTGCAGGGCCAGGTGATACG. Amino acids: CASSVAGPGDT. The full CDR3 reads CASSVAGPGDTQYF.

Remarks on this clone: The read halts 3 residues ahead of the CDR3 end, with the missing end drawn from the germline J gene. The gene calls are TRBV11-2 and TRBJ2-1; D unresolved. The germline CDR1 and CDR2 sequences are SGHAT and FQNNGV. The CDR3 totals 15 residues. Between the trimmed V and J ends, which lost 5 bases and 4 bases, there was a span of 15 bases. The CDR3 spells CASSTPYYRYNEQFF. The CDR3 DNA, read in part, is TGTGCCAGCAGCACCCCTTACTATCGTTACAATGAG.

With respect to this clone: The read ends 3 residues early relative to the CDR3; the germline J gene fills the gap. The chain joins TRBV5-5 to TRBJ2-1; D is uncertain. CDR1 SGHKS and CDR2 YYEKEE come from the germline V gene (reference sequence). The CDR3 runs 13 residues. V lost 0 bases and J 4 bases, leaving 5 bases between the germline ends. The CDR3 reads CASSLEAYNEQFF. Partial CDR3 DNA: TGTGCCAGCAGCTTGGAAGCGTACAATGAG.

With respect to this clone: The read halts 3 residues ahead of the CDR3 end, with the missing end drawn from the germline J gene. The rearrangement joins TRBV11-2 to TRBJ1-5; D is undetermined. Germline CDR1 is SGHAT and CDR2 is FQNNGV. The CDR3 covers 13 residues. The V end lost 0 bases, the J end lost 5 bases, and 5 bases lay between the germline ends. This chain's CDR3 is CASSLDRDQPQHF. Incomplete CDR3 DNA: TGTGCCAGCAGCTTAGATCGGGATCAGCCC.

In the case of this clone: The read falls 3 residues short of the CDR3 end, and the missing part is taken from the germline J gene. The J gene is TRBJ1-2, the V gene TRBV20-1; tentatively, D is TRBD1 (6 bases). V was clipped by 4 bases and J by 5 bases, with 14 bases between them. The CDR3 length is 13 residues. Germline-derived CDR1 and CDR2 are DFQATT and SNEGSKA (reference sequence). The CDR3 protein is CSAMTGQGYGYTF. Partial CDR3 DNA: TGCAGTGCTATGACAGGTCAAGGGTATGGC.

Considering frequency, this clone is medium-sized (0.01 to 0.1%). The CDR3 here is CASSEARSGSTEAFF. CDR3 DNA, as far as it was read: TGTGCCAGCAGTGAAGCGAGGTCGGGGAGCACTGAA. The rearrangement links TRBV6-1 to TRBJ1-1; unclear D gene. The CDR3 end is not reached by the read, which stops 3 residues before it; the germline J gene fills it in. With 0 bases removed from V and 4 bases from J, the gap between germline ends came to 12 bases. This CDR3 region has 15 residues. Germline CDR1 reads MNHNS; CDR2 reads SASEGT.

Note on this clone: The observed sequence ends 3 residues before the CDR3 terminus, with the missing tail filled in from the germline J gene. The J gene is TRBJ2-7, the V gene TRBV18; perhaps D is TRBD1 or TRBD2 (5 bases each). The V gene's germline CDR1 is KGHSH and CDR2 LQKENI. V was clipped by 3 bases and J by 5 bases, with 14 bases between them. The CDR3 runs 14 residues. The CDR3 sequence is CASSPSRGSHEQYF. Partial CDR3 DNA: TGTGCCAGCTCACCCTCGAGGGGATCCCACGAG.

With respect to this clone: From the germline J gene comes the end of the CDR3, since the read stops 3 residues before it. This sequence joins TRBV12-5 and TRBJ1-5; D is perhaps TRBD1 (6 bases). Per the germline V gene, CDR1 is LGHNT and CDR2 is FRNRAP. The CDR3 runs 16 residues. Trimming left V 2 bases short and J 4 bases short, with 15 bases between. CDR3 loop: CASGLRLKQGNQPQHF. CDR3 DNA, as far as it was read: TGTGCTAGTGGTTTGCGACTAAAGCAGGGGAATCAGCCC.